The 17 T cell receptor beta chains reported below all come from one sample, sequenced in a study of blood T cells in healthy people across ages. With a J-beta primer mix and a sample-barcoded 5' primer, a second PCR ran about 7 to 12 cycles. TCRdb recomputed calls from the 5' RACE reads with MiXCR, one row per CDR3 protein. This sample has 800,000 to 950,000 distinct CDR3 sequences, with about 27% found just once. The data were also submitted as part of a second study, on T cells of mothers and their children.

Material: blood. Source of these receptors: a woman between 35 and 50 years old in good health.

The CDR3 nucleotides read TGTGCCAGCAGTTGGGGGACAAACACCTACGAGCAGTACTTC. It specifies CASSWGTNTYEQYF. V gene TRBV27 combines with J gene TRBJ2-7; D is perhaps TRBD1 (6 bases). With 4 bases removed from V and 2 bases from J, the gap between germline ends came to 12 bases. This CDR3 spans 14 amino acids. In germline, CDR1 is MNHEY, CDR2 SMNVEV (reference sequence).

CDR3 DNA: TGCAGTGCTAGAGAGATAACAAACAGGGATTCACCCCTCCACTTT. This gives the protein CSAREITNRDSPLHF. The chain joins TRBV20-1 to TRBJ1-6, with a tentative D call TRBD1 (6 bases). The CDR3 spans 15 residues. The germline V gene encodes CDR1 DFQATT and CDR2 SNEGSKA (reference sequence). Trimming removed 0 bases from V and 8 bases from J, with 14 bases in between.

As for this clonotype: This sequence may be a read error, since a much larger clone differs from it by one base. This sequence joins TRBV7-2 and TRBJ2-3; 10 bases align to TRBD1. Germline lookup yields CDR1 SGHTA and CDR2 FQGNSA. There are 14 residues in the CDR3. The CDR3 region is CASSADRGVRTQDF. In DNA form, the CDR3 reads TGTGCCAGCAGCGCGGACAGGGGGGTTCGTACGCAGGATTTT.

In regard to this clonotype: A single base separates this from a much larger clone, so it may be a read error. The V gene is TRBV11-3, the J gene TRBJ2-3; the D is unclear. The germline V gene encodes CDR1 SGHNT and CDR2 YENEEA. This CDR3 comprises 16 residues. The V end lost 6 bases, the J end lost 2 bases, and 18 bases lay between the germline ends. The CDR3 sequence is CASSPSGQLNTDTQYF. The CDR3 bases are TGTGCCAGCAGTCCTTCGGGCCAGCTTAACACAGATACGCAGTATTTT.

This clonotype showed up many times. The chain combines TRBV5-1 with TRBJ2-7, with D perhaps matching TRBD1 (6 bases). This CDR3 is built from 17 residues. V lost 3 bases and J 0 bases, leaving 19 bases between the germline ends. Looked up from germline, CDR1 is SGHRS and CDR2 is YFSETQ. The CDR3 DNA reads TGCGCCAGCAGCTCCTCCCCCGGGACATATAGCTCCTACGAGCAGTACTTC. It codes for CASSSSPGTYSSYEQYF.

This clonotype was observed a few times. This sequence joins TRBV29-1 and TRBJ1-2; D is ambiguous. Trimming removed 1 base at V and 3 bases at J, with 18 bases between. The CDR3 length is 16 residues. Germline V gene data show CDR1 as SQVTM and CDR2 as ANQGSEA. The CDR3 DNA is TGCAGCGTTGAAGCTTTACTGGTCACGTCTGACTATGGCTACACCTTC. It is translated as CSVEALLVTSDYGYTF.

The CDR3, as DNA: TGTGCCACCAGCAGAGATGGGGCAGCCTACAATGAGCAGTTCTTC. Residues: CATSRDGAAYNEQFF. V and J are TRBV15 and TRBJ2-1; D may be TRBD1 (5 bases). V was clipped by 0 bases and J by 2 bases, with 8 bases between them. The germline V gene has CDR1 LNHNV and CDR2 YYDKDF (reference sequence). CDR3 length: 15 residues.

V usage is TRBV9 and J usage is TRBJ1-6, with 8 bases that match TRBD1. V was clipped by 4 bases and J by 8 bases; unmatched bases: 14. The CDR3 runs to 17 residues. Germline CDR1 and CDR2: SGDLS and YYNGEE. The CDR3 bases are TGTGCCAGCAGCCGTAGGCCTTCAGGGGGCAGAGATTCACCCCTCCACTTT. The encoded protein is CASSRRPSGGRDSPLHF.

Comments on this clonotype: At one end, the junction sequence differs from germline, possibly due to a read error. The chain links TRBV5-1 to TRBJ2-1, with D possibly being TRBD1 (5 bases). The CDR3 extends over 14 amino acids. The germline V gene has CDR1 SGHRS and CDR2 YFSETQ. CDR3: CASGLVAGNHEQFF. The CDR3 bases are TGCGCCAGCGGCTTGGTCGCAGGGAACCATGAGCAGTTCTTC.

This clonotype was seen at least ten times. The chain uses TRBV12-3 or TRBV12-4 and TRBJ2-7, with D perhaps matching TRBD1 (5 bases). Trimming cost V 1 base and J 5 bases, with 12 bases left between them. The CDR3 has 14 residues. In DNA form, the CDR3 reads TGTGCCAGCAGTTTAGTCCAGGGCAGGCACGAGCAGTACTTC. Residues: CASSLVQGRHEQYF.

This clonotype occurred many times. The genes are TRBV28 and TRBJ2-1; D is perhaps TRBD2 (5 bases). Per germline, CDR1 MDHEN and CDR2 SYDVKM. V lost 8 bases to trimming and J lost 7 bases, with 12 bases between them. The CDR3 totals 12 residues. DNA of the CDR3: TGTGCCAGCTCCTATGGGGAGAATGAGCAGTTCTTC. It codes for CASSYGENEQFF.

The chain joins TRBV6-2 or TRBV6-3 to TRBJ2-7; D is possibly TRBD1 (6 bases). Germline CDR1 MNHEY, CDR2 SVGEGT. The CDR3 totals 16 residues. V dropped 6 bases and J dropped 1 base, with 19 bases sitting between them. CDR3 residues: CASRASRGFGSYEQYF. The CDR3 DNA sequence: TGTGCCAGCAGGGCAAGCAGGGGCTTTGGGTCCTACGAGCAGTACTTC.

The V gene is TRBV20-1, the J gene TRBJ1-5; D is possibly TRBD1 (5 bases). Germline lookup yields CDR1 DFQATT and CDR2 SNEGSKA (reference sequence). Deletions cut 5 bases from V and 4 bases from J, with 15 bases between. The CDR3 sequence is 14 residues long. This CDR3 is CSASTGGRNQPQHF. The CDR3 DNA reads as TGCAGTGCTTCTACAGGAGGGAGAAATCAGCCCCAGCATTTT.

With regard to this clonotype: Germline and junction disagree at one end, which may indicate a read error. The rearrangement joins TRBV28 to TRBJ1-6, with D maybe TRBD1 (6 bases). The germline V gene encodes CDR1 MDHEN and CDR2 SYDVKM. The CDR3 runs 13 residues. CDR3: CGSGGLKNSPRHF. As DNA, the CDR3 is TGTGGCTCCGGGGGGCTTAAGAATTCACCCCGCCACTTT.

As concerns this clonotype: A read error may produce the germline difference seen at one junction end. The chain joins TRBV20-1 to TRBJ1-5; D perhaps matches TRBD1 (6 bases). Germline V gene lookup returns CDR1 DFQATT and CDR2 SNEGSKA (reference sequence). This CDR3 region has 14 residues. CDR3 nucleotides: TGTAGTGCGTCCCGGGACACATTCAATCAGCCCCAGCATTTT. Translated: CSASRDTFNQPQHF.

This clonotype was counted between two and nine times. J is TRBJ2-3 and V is TRBV7-2; 11 nucleotides line up with TRBD2. J was trimmed by 0 bases and V by 5 bases; bases with no gene match: 7. This CDR3 is 17 amino acids long. Germline CDR1 reads SGHTA; CDR2 reads FQGNSA. As DNA, the CDR3 is TGTGCCAGCAGCGACGGTAGCGGGGGGGCCAGCACAGATACGCAGTATTTT. As protein: CASSDGSGGASTDTQYF.

Ten or more counts support this clonotype. CDR3 protein: CSAGPTSGGDPSYEQYF. DNA of the CDR3: TGCAGTGCTGGACCGACTAGCGGGGGAGACCCCTCCTACGAGCAGTACTTC. V gene TRBV20-1 combines with J gene TRBJ2-7, with TRBD2 matching over 12 bases. Germline V CDR1 and CDR2: DFQATT, SNEGSKA (reference sequence). V was pared by 5 bases and J by 0 bases, with 11 bases of the junction left unmatched. The CDR3 sequence is 17 residues long.